These 9 T cell receptor beta chains were all obtained from the same sample, sequenced in a study of blood T cell repertoires in COVID-19. TCRdb keeps only in-frame clones here, not all; method: immunoSEQ multiplex PCR. The sample holds 200,000 to 250,000 clones; roughly 84% are singletons and the top ten take 3.6%. The source material was peripheral blood. Receptor source: a woman over 75 with acute or convalescent COVID-19.

This clone is a singleton in its sample. The chain employs TRBV29-1 and TRBJ1-2; a possible D gene is TRBD1 (6 bases). Germline loops: CDR1 SQVTM, CDR2 ANQGSEA. V lost 7 bases, J lost 2 bases, and 8 bases lay in between. This CDR3 is built from 11 residues. CDR3 sequence (DNA): TGCAGCGCCGGACAGAACTATGGCTACACCTTC. The encoded protein is CSAGQNYGYTF.

The chain has TRBV14 and TRBJ1-4; D is uncertain. V lost 5 bases to trimming and J lost 2 bases, with 9 bases between them. The germline gives CDR1 SGHDN, CDR2 FVKESK. CDR3 length equals 14 residues. The DNA of the CDR3 is TGTGCCAGCAGCGTGGGCCTGACTAATGAAAAACTGTTTTTT. The encoded protein is CASSVGLTNEKLFF.

The chain recombines TRBV9 with TRBJ1-6, with 8 bases lining up with TRBD1. After removal of 3 bases from V and 7 bases from J, the junction contained 6 bases not matched to a gene. The CDR3 length is 15 residues. Looked up from germline, CDR1 is SGDLS and CDR2 is YYNGEE. CDR3 coding DNA: TGTGCCAGCAGCGCCGGACAGGGAAGGAATTCACCCCTCCACTTT. Its translation: CASSAGQGRNSPLHF.

The genes are TRBV27 and TRBJ1-5; D gene uncertain. The CDR3 extends over 14 amino acids. CDR1 and CDR2 from the germline V gene are MNHEY and SMNVEV (reference sequence). V was cut by 4 bases and J by 0 bases, with 7 bases left in between. The CDR3 DNA reads TGTGCCAGCAGTTCAGACTATAGCAATCAGCCCCAGCATTTT. Protein product: CASSSDYSNQPQHF.

DNA of the CDR3: TGTGCCAGCTCACCTGAAAGAACACAGGGGATCCTGCATTTT. The encoded protein is CASSPERTQGILHF. The chain employs TRBV18 and TRBJ1-5; TRBD1 matches 7 bases. The CDR3 contains 14 residues. Germline CDR1 is KGHSH and CDR2 is LQKENI. J lost 15 bases, V lost 3 bases, and 14 bases had no gene match.

This rearrangement joins TRBV6-2 or TRBV6-3 to TRBJ1-2, with D possibly TRBD1 on 6 matching bases. The germline gives CDR1 MNHEY, CDR2 SVGEGT. The CDR3 has 13 residues. Between the trimmed V and J ends, which lost 6 bases and 1 base, there was a span of 9 bases. CDR3 nucleotide sequence: TGTGCCAGCAGCCCGGACAGTAACTATGGCTACACCTTC. As protein: CASSPDSNYGYTF.

The gene calls are TRBV6-1 and TRBJ2-1; 7 bases line up with TRBD2. V lost 1 base, J lost 8 bases, and 2 bases stayed unmatched. The CDR3 runs 13 residues. Germline lookup yields CDR1 MNHNS and CDR2 SASEGT. Written as DNA, the CDR3 is TGTGCCAGCAGTGAAGGGGGGGGGTATGAGCAGTTCTTC. Its translation is CASSEGGGYEQFF.

The chain uses TRBV5-6 and TRBJ1-5; D is unresolved. Trimming cost V 0 bases and J 0 bases, with 7 bases left between them. This CDR3 comprises 15 residues. The V gene's germline CDR1 is SGHDT and CDR2 YYEEEE. The CDR3: CASSLAGYSNQPQHF. The CDR3 DNA follows: TGTGCCAGCAGCTTGGCGGGGTATAGCAATCAGCCCCAGCATTTT.

The chain uses TRBV28 and TRBJ1-2, with 9 bases fitting TRBD1. Germline V lookup: CDR1 MDHEN, CDR2 SYDVKM. This CDR3 region has 15 residues. V lost 6 bases and J lost 7; bases outside the gene matches: 12. CDR3 in DNA: TGTGCCAGCAGACCAACCGGGACAGGGTACCGTGGCTACACCTTC. Amino acid sequence: CASRPTGTGYRGYTF.